This T cell receptor beta chain is from a study of T cells in tuberculosis. Study background: In South Africa, adults with active tuberculosis were compared with IGRA-negative and latently infected IGRA-positive adolescents.

The trim removed 6 bases at V and 0 bases at J, leaving 6 bases unmatched. Germline CDR1 LNHDA, CDR2 SQIVND (reference sequence). The CDR3 runs 16 residues. Whole-study findings and limits: GMM-specific TCRs were nearer to active tuberculosis alpha repertoires, suggesting expansion. The TCR-beta difference was not significant; alpha differences partly reflected length.

Profiling relied on immunoSEQ multiplex PCR, and the TCRdb table lists in-frame clones only, not all of them. Of 25,000 to 35,000 clones listed, over 95% are singletons. Tuberculin skin test and IGRA determined adolescents' latent tuberculosis status at entry. A remark on this clone: Its antigen is still unknown.

The receptor comes from a donor aged 5-35 years with latent tuberculosis or without tuberculosis infection. The source material was PBMCs. V is TRBV19 and J is TRBJ1-4; 8 positions match TRBD1. In nucleotides, the CDR3 is TGTGCCAGTAGGATCGGGACAGGCACAACTAATGAAAAACTGTTTTTT. Translated: CASRIGTGTTNEKLFF.